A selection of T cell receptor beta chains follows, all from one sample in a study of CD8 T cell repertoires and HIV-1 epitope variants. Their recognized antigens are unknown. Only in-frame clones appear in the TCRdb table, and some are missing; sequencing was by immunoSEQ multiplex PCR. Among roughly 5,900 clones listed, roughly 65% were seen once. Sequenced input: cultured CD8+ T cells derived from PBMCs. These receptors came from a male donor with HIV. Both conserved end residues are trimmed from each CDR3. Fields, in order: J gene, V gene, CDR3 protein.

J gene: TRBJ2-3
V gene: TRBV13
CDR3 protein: ASSLGPLGTSGESSTDTQY

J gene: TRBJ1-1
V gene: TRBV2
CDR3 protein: ASTPREGTEAF

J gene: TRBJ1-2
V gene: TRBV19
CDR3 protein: ASSPRAYNYGYT

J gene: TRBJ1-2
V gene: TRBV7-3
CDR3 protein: ASSDGGGDQGRGYT

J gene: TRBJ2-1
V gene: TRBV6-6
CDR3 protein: ASRRDDYNEQF

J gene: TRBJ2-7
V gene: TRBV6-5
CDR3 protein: ASSYDRRAYEQY

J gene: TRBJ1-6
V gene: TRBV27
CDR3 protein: ASRGTTTSSYNSPLH

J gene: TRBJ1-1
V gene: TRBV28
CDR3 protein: ASSAHPGQGASEAF

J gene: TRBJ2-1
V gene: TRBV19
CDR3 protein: ASSIIPGGLRVNEQF

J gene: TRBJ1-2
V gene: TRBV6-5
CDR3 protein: ASRGDRDRRYGYT

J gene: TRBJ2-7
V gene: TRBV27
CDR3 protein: ASSYLREGPYEQY

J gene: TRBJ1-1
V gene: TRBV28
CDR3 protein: ASSWDRATEAF

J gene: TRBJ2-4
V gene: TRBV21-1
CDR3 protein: ASSIKGGPSKHRY

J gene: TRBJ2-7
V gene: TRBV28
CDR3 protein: ASSRTVYEQY

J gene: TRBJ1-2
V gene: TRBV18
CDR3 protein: ASSPEGGFYGYT

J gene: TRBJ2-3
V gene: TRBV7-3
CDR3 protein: ASSLASVGDTQY

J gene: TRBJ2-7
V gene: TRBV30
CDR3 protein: AWSPEGREHEQY

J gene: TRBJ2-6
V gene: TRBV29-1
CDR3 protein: SVVVDIGANVLT

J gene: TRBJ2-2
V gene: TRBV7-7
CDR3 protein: ASSLHGELF

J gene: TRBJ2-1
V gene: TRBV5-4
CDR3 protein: ASSVGSSYNEQF

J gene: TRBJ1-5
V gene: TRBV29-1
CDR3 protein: SVALGDTTTQH

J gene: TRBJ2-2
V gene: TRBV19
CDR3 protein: ASSVQGPNTGELF

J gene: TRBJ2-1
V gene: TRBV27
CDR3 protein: ASSLTSGGSNEQF

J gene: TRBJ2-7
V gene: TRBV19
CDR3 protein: ASSPGTGTYEQY

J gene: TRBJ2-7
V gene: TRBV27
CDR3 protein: ASSRTGYVYEQY

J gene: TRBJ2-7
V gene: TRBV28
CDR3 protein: ASSLGDGSYEQY

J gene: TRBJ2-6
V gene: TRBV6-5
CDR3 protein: ASSIAGANVLT

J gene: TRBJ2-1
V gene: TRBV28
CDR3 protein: ASLTSGGWNEQF

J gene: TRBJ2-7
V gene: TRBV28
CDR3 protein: ASKEGHAADEQY

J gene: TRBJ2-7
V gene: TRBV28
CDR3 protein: ASSLLAGGLYEQY

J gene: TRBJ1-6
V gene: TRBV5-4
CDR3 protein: ASSFFPPRDNSPLH

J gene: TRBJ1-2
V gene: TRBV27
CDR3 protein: ASSLSGLSEGYT

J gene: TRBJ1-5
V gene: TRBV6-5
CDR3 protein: ASSRGQASQPQH

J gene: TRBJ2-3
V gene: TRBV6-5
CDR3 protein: ASSYSGSITDTQY

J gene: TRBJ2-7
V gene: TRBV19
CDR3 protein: ASSVGTISYEQY

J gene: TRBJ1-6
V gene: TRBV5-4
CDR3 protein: ASSLDRTVHSPLH

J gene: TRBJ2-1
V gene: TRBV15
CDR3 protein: ATSSGDGEQF

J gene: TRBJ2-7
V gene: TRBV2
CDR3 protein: ASSEGQQGFSYEQY

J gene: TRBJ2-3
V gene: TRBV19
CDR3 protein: ATTRLAGVDTQY

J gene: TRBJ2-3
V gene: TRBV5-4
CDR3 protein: ASSFGGGADTQY

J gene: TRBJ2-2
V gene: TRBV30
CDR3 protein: AWSLVTGNGELF

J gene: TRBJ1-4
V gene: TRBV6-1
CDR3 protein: ASSENQDTYGATNEKLF

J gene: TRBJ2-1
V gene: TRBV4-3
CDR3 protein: ASSQDPAGASNEQF

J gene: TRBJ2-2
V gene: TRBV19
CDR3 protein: ASRVGVANTGELF

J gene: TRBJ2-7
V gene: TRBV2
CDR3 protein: ASSDYGQRDEQY

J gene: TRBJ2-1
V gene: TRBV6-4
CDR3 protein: ASRLVAPGSYNEQF